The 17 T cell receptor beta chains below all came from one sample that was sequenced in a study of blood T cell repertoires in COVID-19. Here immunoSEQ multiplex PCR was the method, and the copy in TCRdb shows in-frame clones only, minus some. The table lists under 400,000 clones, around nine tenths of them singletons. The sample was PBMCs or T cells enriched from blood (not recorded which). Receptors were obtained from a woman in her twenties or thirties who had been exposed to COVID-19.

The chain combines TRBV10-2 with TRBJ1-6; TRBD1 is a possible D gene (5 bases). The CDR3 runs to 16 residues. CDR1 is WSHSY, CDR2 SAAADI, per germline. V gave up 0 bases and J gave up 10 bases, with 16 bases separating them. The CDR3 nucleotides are TGCGCCAGCAGTGAGTCCGGAGGGGCCCCGGGATCACCCCTCCACTTT. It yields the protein CASSESGGAPGSPLHF.

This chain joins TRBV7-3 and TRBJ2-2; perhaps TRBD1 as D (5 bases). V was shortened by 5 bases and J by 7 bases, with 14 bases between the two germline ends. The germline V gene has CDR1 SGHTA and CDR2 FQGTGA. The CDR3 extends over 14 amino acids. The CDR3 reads CASSATLGVGELFF. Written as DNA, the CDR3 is TGTGCCAGCAGCGCCACCCTAGGGGTCGGGGAGCTGTTTTTT.

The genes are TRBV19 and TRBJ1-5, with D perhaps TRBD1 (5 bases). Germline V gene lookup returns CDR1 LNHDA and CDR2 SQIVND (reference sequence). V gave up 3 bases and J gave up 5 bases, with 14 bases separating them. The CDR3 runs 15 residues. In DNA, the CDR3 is TGTGCCAGTAGTATCAGGGTGGGGCATCATCAGCCCCAGCATTTT. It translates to CASSIRVGHHQPQHF. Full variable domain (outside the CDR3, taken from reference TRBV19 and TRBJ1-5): DGGITQSPKYLFRKEGQNVTLSCEQNLNHDAMYWYRQDPGQGLRLIYYSQIVNDFQKGDIAEGYSVSREKKESFPLTVTSAQKNPTAFYLCASSIRVGHHQPQHFGDGTRLSIL.

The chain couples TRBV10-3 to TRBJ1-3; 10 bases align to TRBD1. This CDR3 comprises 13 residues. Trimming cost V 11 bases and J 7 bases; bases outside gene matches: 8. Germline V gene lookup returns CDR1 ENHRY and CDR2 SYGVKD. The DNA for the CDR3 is TGTGCCTTCCGCGGGACAGGGGACAACACCATATATTTT. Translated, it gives CAFRGTGDNTIYF.

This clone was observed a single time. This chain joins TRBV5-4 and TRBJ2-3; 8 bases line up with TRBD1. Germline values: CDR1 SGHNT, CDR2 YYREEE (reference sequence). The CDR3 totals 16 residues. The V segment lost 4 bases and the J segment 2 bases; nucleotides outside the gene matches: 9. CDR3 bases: TGTGCCAGCAGCCCAAGACAGGGGCGGAACACAGATACGCAGTATTTT. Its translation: CASSPRQGRNTDTQYF.

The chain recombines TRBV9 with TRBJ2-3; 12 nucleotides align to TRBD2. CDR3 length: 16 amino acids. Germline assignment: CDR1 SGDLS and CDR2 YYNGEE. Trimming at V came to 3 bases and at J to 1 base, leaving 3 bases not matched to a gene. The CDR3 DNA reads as TGTGCCAGCAGCGCCCGACTAGCGGGAGGCACAGATACGCAGTATTTT. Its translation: CASSARLAGGTDTQYF.

CDR3 in DNA: TGTGCCAGCAGCCCAGGGACAGGGAGATACTATGGCTACACCTTC. The encoded protein is CASSPGTGRYYGYTF. J is TRBJ1-2 and V is TRBV11-2; 9 bases match TRBD1. The germline V gene has CDR1 SGHAT and CDR2 FQNNGV. The CDR3 length is 15 residues. The trim removed 5 bases at V and 3 bases at J, leaving 7 bases unmatched.

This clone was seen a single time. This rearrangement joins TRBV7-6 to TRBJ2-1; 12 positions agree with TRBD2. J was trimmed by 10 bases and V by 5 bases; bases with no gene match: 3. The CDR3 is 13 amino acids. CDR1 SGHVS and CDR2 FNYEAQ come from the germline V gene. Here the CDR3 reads CASSQTSGREQFF. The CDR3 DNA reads TGTGCCAGCAGCCAAACTAGCGGGAGGGAGCAGTTCTTC.

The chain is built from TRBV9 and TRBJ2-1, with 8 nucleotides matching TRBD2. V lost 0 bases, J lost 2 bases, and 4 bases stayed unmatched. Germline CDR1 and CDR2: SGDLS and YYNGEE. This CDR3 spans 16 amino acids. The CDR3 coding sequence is TGTGCCAGCAGCGTAGACGGCGGGAGGACCTACAATGAGCAGTTCTTC. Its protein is CASSVDGGRTYNEQFF.

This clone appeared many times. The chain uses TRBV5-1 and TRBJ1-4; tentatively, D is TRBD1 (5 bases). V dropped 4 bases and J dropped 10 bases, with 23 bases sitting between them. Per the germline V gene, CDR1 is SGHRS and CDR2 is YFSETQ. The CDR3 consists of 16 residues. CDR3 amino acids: CASSIHRRGSALKLFF. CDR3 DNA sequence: TGCGCCAGCAGCATCCACAGGAGGGGATCCGCCCTAAAACTGTTTTTT. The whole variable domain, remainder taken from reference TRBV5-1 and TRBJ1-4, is KAGVTQTPRYLIKTRGQQVTLSCSPISGHRSVSWYQQTPGQGLQFLFEYFSETQRNKGNFPGRFSGRQFSNSRSEMNVSTLELGDSALYLCASSIHRRGSALKLFFGSGTQLSVL.

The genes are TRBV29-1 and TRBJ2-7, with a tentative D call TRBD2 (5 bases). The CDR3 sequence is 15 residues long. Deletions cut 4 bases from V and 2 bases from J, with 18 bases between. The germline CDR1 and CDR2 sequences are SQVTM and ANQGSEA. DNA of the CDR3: TGCAGCGTTGTAGGTGGAGGAGTGGGAGCCTACGAGCAGTACTTC. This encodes CSVVGGGVGAYEQYF.

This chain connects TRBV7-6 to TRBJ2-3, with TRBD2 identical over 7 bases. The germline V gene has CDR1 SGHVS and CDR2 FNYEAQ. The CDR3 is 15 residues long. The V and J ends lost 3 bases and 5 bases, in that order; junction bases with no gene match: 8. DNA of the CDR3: TGTGCCAGCAGCTTTGGGCGGGAGTCGGGAGATACGCAGTATTTT. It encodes CASSFGRESGDTQYF.

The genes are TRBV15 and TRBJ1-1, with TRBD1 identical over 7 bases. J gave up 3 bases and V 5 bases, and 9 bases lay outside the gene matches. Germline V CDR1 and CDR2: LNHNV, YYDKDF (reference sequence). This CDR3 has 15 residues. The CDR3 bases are TGTGCCACCAGCCCAGGGGGTGGGAAGGACACTGAAGCTTTCTTT. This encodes CATSPGGGKDTEAFF. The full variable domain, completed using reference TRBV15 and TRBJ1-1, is DAMVIQNPRYQVTQFGKPVTLSCSQTLNHNVMYWYQQKSSQAPKLLFHYYDKDFNNEADTPDNFQSRRPNTSFCFLDIRSPGLGDTAMYLCATSPGGGKDTEAFFGQGTRLTVV.

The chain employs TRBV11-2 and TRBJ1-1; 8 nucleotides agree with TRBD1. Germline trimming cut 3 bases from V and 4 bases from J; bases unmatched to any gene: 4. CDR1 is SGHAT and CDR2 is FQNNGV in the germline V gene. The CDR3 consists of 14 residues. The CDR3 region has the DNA TGTGCCAGCAGCTTGACTACAGGGGGCACTGAAGCTTTCTTT. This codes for CASSLTTGGTEAFF.

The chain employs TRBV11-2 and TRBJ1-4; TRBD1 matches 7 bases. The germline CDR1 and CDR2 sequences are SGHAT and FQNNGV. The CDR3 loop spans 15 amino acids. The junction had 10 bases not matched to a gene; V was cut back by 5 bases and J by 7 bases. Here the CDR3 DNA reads TGTGCCAGCAGCCTCCTAGGGGGCGAGGCTGAAAAACTGTTTTTT. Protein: CASSLLGGEAEKLFF.

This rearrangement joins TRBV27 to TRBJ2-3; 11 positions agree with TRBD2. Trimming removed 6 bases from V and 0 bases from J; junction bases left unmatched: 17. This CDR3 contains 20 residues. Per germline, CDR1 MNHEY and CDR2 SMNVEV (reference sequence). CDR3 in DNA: TGTGCCAGCAGACAATACAACGGACTAGCGGGTTTCGCTAGCACAGATACGCAGTATTTT. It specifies CASRQYNGLAGFASTDTQYF.

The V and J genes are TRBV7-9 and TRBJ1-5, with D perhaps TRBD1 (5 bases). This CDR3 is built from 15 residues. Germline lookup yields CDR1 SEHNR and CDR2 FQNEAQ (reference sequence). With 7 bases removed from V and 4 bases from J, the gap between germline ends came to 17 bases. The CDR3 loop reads CASTLDGGGNQPQHF. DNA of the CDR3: TGTGCCAGCACCCTAGACGGGGGTGGTAATCAGCCCCAGCATTTT.